The rows below give T cell receptor beta chains drawn from one sample of a study of blood T cells in healthy people across ages. TCRdb reprocessed the 5' RACE reads with MiXCR, giving one entry per CDR3 protein. The profile shows around 650,000 distinct CDR3 sequences, roughly 32% of them singletons. The sequenced sample was blood. The receptors shown here come from a woman of 80 years or more in good health. Each CDR3 is given without its conserved first and last residue. The order of the fields is V gene, D gene, J gene, clone size, CDR3 protein. A D gene is named only where the DNA matches it firmly. Part of the rows lack a size; the others show once, few, many or a class for expanded clones.

V gene: TRBV6-1
D gene: .
J gene: TRBJ1-2
clone size: .
CDR3 protein: AITEGRTNYGYT

V gene: TRBV11-2
D gene: TRBD1
J gene: TRBJ1-2
clone size: many
CDR3 protein: ASSLGTGVAYRHGYT

V gene: TRBV12-5
D gene: .
J gene: TRBJ2-1
clone size: many
CDR3 protein: ASGLVRVTSYNEQF

V gene: TRBV20-1
D gene: .
J gene: TRBJ2-3
clone size: .
CDR3 protein: SATKTVDTQY

V gene: TRBV5-1
D gene: TRBD2
J gene: TRBJ2-3
clone size: many
CDR3 protein: ASSAGGYTDTQY

V gene: TRBV5-1
D gene: TRBD1
J gene: TRBJ1-6
clone size: few
CDR3 protein: ASSLIQGNSPLH

V gene: TRBV6-1
D gene: .
J gene: TRBJ2-1
clone size: many
CDR3 protein: ASTQSQGPLFDEQF

V gene: TRBV7-3
D gene: TRBD2
J gene: TRBJ2-3
clone size: .
CDR3 protein: ASSLTSGGLMDTQY

V gene: TRBV9
D gene: TRBD2
J gene: TRBJ2-5
clone size: many
CDR3 protein: ASSPPAGGTETQY

V gene: TRBV7-3
D gene: TRBD1
J gene: TRBJ1-2
clone size: once
CDR3 protein: AGSFTGTGYYGYT

V gene: TRBV5-1
D gene: TRBD2
J gene: TRBJ2-7
clone size: many
CDR3 protein: ASSLRLGGSSRYEQY

V gene: TRBV30
D gene: .
J gene: TRBJ1-1
clone size: .
CDR3 protein: ALNSGTPRKIEAF

V gene: TRBV12-3/TRBV12-4
D gene: TRBD1
J gene: TRBJ1-4
clone size: .
CDR3 protein: ANSFRTGANEKLF

V gene: TRBV4-2
D gene: TRBD1
J gene: TRBJ1-2
clone size: many
CDR3 protein: ASSSHRGYSGYT

V gene: TRBV14
D gene: .
J gene: TRBJ2-7
clone size: .
CDR3 protein: ASSQAGYYEQY

V gene: TRBV7-6
D gene: TRBD2
J gene: TRBJ2-1
clone size: .
CDR3 protein: ASSPLTSGYNEQF

V gene: TRBV9
D gene: TRBD2
J gene: TRBJ2-3
clone size: many
CDR3 protein: ASSSRLAGPTDTQY

V gene: TRBV20-1
D gene: TRBD1
J gene: TRBJ1-2
clone size: many
CDR3 protein: SARVGPGQGKYGYT

V gene: TRBV4-2
D gene: .
J gene: TRBJ1-5
clone size: few
CDR3 protein: ASSQDSRVKH

V gene: TRBV5-1
D gene: TRBD2
J gene: TRBJ2-5
clone size: few
CDR3 protein: ASSQTGAGGETQY

V gene: TRBV12-3/TRBV12-4
D gene: TRBD2
J gene: TRBJ2-3
clone size: .
CDR3 protein: ASSFLTSGNADAQY

V gene: TRBV7-3
D gene: .
J gene: TRBJ2-7
clone size: many
CDR3 protein: ASSPDISREQY